Each of the 21 T cell receptor beta chains below was sequenced from the same sample in a study of Ad26.COV2.S vaccination and SARS-CoV-2 variants. Treatment noted: 19 received Ad26.COV2.S at low or high dose, single or two shots; 5 received placebo; per-sample allocation not given. Sampling was performed 63 days after the first vaccine or placebo injection. TCRdb keeps only in-frame clones here, not all; method: immunoSEQ multiplex PCR. The sample lists some 390,000 clones, more than 85% seen once, with about 3.6% in the top ten. Sample: peripheral blood, taken in a trial of Ad26.COV2.S vaccine versus placebo. All receptors derive from a person aged 18-65 years who received the Ad26.COV2.S COVID-19 vaccine or a placebo.

The chain is built from TRBV6-1 and TRBJ2-4; D is unresolved. V gave up 3 bases and J gave up 3 bases, with 6 bases separating them. The V gene's germline CDR1 is MNHNS and CDR2 SASEGT. The CDR3 loop spans 13 amino acids. The CDR3 DNA is TGTGCCAGCAGTGATACGGGCAAAAACATTCAGTACTTC. Its protein is CASSDTGKNIQYF.

This chain's CDR3 is CASSPLEGGNTIYF. The DNA for the CDR3 is TGTGCCAGCTCACCACTTGAAGGAGGAAACACCATATATTTT. This chain joins TRBV18 and TRBJ1-3; D unclear. This CDR3 spans 14 amino acids. Germline V gene lookup returns CDR1 KGHSH and CDR2 LQKENI. The V end lost 1 base, the J end lost 4 bases, and 8 bases lay between the germline ends.

This clone showed up just once. This rearrangement joins TRBV11-2 to TRBJ2-7, with D possibly being TRBD1 (5 bases). V was trimmed by 0 bases and J by 5 bases, leaving 14 bases between them. Germline lookup yields CDR1 SGHAT and CDR2 FQNNGV. This CDR3 comprises 15 residues. The CDR3 protein is CASSLDLGRAHEQYF. In nucleotides, the CDR3 is TGTGCCAGCAGCTTAGACTTAGGCAGGGCCCACGAGCAGTACTTC.

The rearrangement links TRBV7-9 to TRBJ1-1, with TRBD1 identical over 7 bases. CDR3 length: 15 residues. The junction had 5 bases not matched to a gene; V was cut back by 4 bases and J by 0 bases. Germline V gene lookup returns CDR1 SEHNR and CDR2 FQNEAQ (reference sequence). The CDR3 nucleotides read TGTGCCAGCAGCTCCTCACAGGGGTTGAACACTGAAGCTTTCTTT. Translating it yields CASSSSQGLNTEAFF.

The CDR3 loop is CSASDRANTEAFF. CDR3 bases: TGCAGCGCCTCGGACAGAGCGAACACTGAAGCTTTCTTT. The V gene is TRBV29-1, the J gene TRBJ1-1; D might be TRBD1 (6 bases). Germline V CDR1 and CDR2: SQVTM, ANQGSEA. This CDR3 is built from 13 residues. Trimming took off 7 bases at V and 1 base at J, with 13 bases between the two ends.

The V gene is TRBV6-5, the J gene TRBJ1-1, with D hard to call. Germline V CDR1 and CDR2: MNHEY, SVGAGI. The CDR3 is made up of 14 amino acids. Between the trimmed V and J ends, which lost 5 bases and 0 bases, there was a span of 10 bases. CDR3 in amino acids: CASSQREMNTEAFF. CDR3 DNA sequence: TGTGCCAGCAGTCAACGAGAGATGAACACTGAAGCTTTCTTT.

V and J are TRBV29-1 and TRBJ2-5; 9 bases line up with TRBD2. The CDR3 spans 12 residues. The V gene end was trimmed by 6 bases and the J gene end by 5 bases; junction bases not matched to a gene: 4. The germline gives CDR1 SQVTM, CDR2 ANQGSEA. The CDR3 DNA sequence: TGCAGCGTAGCGGGGGGCATTGAGACCCAGTACTTC. It codes for CSVAGGIETQYF.

The chain employs TRBV19 and TRBJ2-3; 10 bases line up with TRBD1. The CDR3 runs to 15 residues. CDR1 is LNHDA and CDR2 is SQIVND in the germline V gene (reference sequence). Trimming took 5 bases from V and 3 from J; bases not matched to a gene: 5. This CDR3 is CASSAGTGVTDTQYF. The CDR3 nucleotides read TGTGCCAGTAGTGCCGGGACAGGGGTAACAGATACGCAGTATTTT.

This chain connects TRBV29-1 to TRBJ1-2, with 12 bases matching TRBD1. Unmatched junction bases numbered 6, after V lost 8 bases and J lost 8 bases. CDR3 length equals 12 residues. Germline V gene sequence: CDR1 SQVTM, CDR2 ANQGSEA. DNA of the CDR3: TGCAGCTCCGGGACAGGGGGCGCGGGCTACACCTTC. It specifies CSSGTGGAGYTF.

There are a few counts of this clone. The chain joins TRBV6-5 to TRBJ1-2; D is ambiguous. From germline, CDR1 is MNHEY and CDR2 SVGAGI. The CDR3 loop spans 13 amino acids. Trimming cost V 6 bases and J 7 bases, with 15 bases left between them. DNA of the CDR3: TGTGCCAGCAGCCCAGGCAGTCCGGGTGGCTACACCTTC. Translated: CASSPGSPGGYTF.

V is TRBV7-6 and J is TRBJ2-2, with D perhaps TRBD2 (5 bases). The V gene's germline CDR1 is SGHVS and CDR2 FNYEAQ. The CDR3 runs 14 residues. V was clipped by 5 bases and J by 2 bases, with 9 bases between them. The chain's CDR3 is CASSKEGNTGELFF. Written as DNA, the CDR3 is TGTGCCAGCAGCAAAGAGGGTAACACCGGGGAGCTGTTTTTT.

The genes are TRBV29-1 and TRBJ1-5; perhaps TRBD1 as D (5 bases). This CDR3 region has 18 residues. Germline V gene sequence: CDR1 SQVTM, CDR2 ANQGSEA. The V and J ends lost 0 bases and 0 bases respectively, with 18 bases between them. The CDR3 DNA follows: TGCAGCGTTGAAGACCCGCCCCTGACAGCGTATAGCAATCAGCCCCAGCATTTT. This sequence encodes CSVEDPPLTAYSNQPQHF.

The chain couples TRBV3-1 (or the pseudogene TRBV3-2) to TRBJ2-7; 7 bases line up with TRBD2. Germline CDR1 LGHDT, CDR2 YNNKEL (reference sequence). The ends lost 3 bases at V and 7 bases at J; junction bases unmatched: 15. There are 16 residues in the CDR3. The CDR3 nucleotides are TGTGCCAGCAGCCACACCCCAGACTGGGCGGGGGAAGAGCAGTACTTC. Translation gives CASSHTPDWAGEEQYF.

J is TRBJ2-7 and V is TRBV11-2, with a possible D match to TRBD1 (6 bases). The length of the CDR3 is 13 residues. The V end lost 6 bases, the J end lost 5 bases, and 14 bases lay between the germline ends. Germline V gene sequence: CDR1 SGHAT, CDR2 FQNNGV. The CDR3 is CASSYNRDHEQYF. Here the CDR3 DNA reads TGTGCCAGCAGTTATAACAGGGACCACGAGCAGTACTTC. The whole variable domain, remainder taken from reference TRBV11-2 and TRBJ2-7, is EAGVAQSPRYKIIEKRQSVAFWCNPISGHATLYWYQQILGQGPKLLIQFQNNGVVDDSQLPKDRFSAERLKGVDSTLKIQPAKLEDSAVYLCASSYNRDHEQYFGPGTRLTVT.

Details on this clone: A single base is all that separates this from a far larger clone, so a read error is likely. The sample carries other DNA sequences with the same CDR3. This chain joins TRBV6-4 and TRBJ2-3; TRBD2 agrees at 8 bases. Germline assignment: CDR1 MRHNA and CDR2 SNTAGT. The trim removed 0 bases at V and 1 base at J, leaving 0 bases unmatched. The length of the CDR3 is 15 residues. In DNA, the CDR3 is TGTGCCAGCAGTGACTCTAGCGGGGGCACAGATACGCAGTATTTT. Encoded protein: CASSDSSGGTDTQYF.

This clone was counted a few times. V and J are TRBV27 and TRBJ1-5; D is perhaps TRBD1 (5 bases). This CDR3 is 15 amino acids long. Germline assignment: CDR1 MNHEY and CDR2 SMNVEV (reference sequence). V was clipped by 5 bases and J by 6 bases, with 17 bases between them. Here the CDR3 DNA reads TGTGCCAGCAGTGAAGGGACCGCCTCAGGTCAGCCCCAGCATTTT. This gives the protein CASSEGTASGQPQHF.

V usage is TRBV7-9 and J usage is TRBJ2-5; TRBD1 might be the D (8 bases). Trimming cost V 4 bases and J 7 bases, with 16 bases left between them. Germline V gene sequence: CDR1 SEHNR, CDR2 FQNEAQ (reference sequence). The CDR3 is 14 residues long. CDR3 amino acids: CASSYPGGGGTQYF. The CDR3 DNA sequence: TGTGCCAGCAGCTACCCAGGGGGCGGGGGGACCCAGTACTTC.

Here the CDR3 DNA reads TGTGCCAGCAGTGAGAGTGGAGGTCAAGAGACCCAGTACTTC. This codes for CASSESGGQETQYF. The chain employs TRBV25-1 and TRBJ2-5; perhaps TRBD2 as D (5 bases). The V gene lost 3 bases and the J gene lost 2 bases, with 10 bases spanning the gap. The CDR3 is made up of 14 amino acids. CDR1 MGHDK and CDR2 SYGVNS come from the germline V gene.

The chain employs TRBV7-6 and TRBJ1-3; weak D call: TRBD1 (6 bases). Germline loops: CDR1 SGHVS, CDR2 FNYEAQ. Trimming removed 1 base at V and 0 bases at J, with 10 bases between. The CDR3 is 16 residues long. This CDR3 reads CASSLGQVLSGNTIYF. The CDR3 DNA reads TGTGCCAGCAGCTTAGGACAGGTCCTCTCTGGAAACACCATATATTTT.

CDR3 sequence reads: CASRGAPDSFDYGYTF. CDR3 nucleotides: TGTGCCAGCAGGGGGGCACCCGACAGCTTCGACTATGGCTACACCTTC. This rearrangement joins TRBV2 to TRBJ1-2, with a possible D match to TRBD1 (6 bases). Trimming left V 6 bases short and J 3 bases short, with 20 bases between. CDR3 size: 16 residues. CDR1 and CDR2 (germline): SNHLY, FYNNEI. Full variable domain (remainder filled in from reference TRBV2 and TRBJ1-2): EPEVTQTPSHQVTQMGQEVILRCVPISNHLYFYWYRQILGQKVEFLVSFYNNEISEKSEIFDDQFSVERPDGSNFTLKIRSTKLEDSAMYFCASRGAPDSFDYGYTFGSGTRLTVV.

The chain joins TRBV7-7 to TRBJ2-5; 7 nucleotides line up with TRBD2. The CDR3 has 15 amino acids. With V trimmed by 5 bases and J by 3 bases, 9 bases remained unmatched. Germline CDR1 and CDR2: SSHAT and FNYEAQ (reference sequence). The CDR3 loop reads CASSLSREAKETQYF. In DNA form, the CDR3 reads TGTGCCAGCAGCCTCTCACGGGAGGCCAAAGAGACCCAGTACTTC.